Below are 27 T cell receptor beta chains sequenced from a single sample in a study of blood T cell repertoires in COVID-19. TCRdb's table, derived via immunoSEQ multiplex PCR, lists solely in-frame clones and lacks some. The repertoire consists of approximately 500,000 clones, with 89% occurring once and the leading ten covering about 1%. Sequencing used peripheral blood. These TCRs come from a man aged 18 to 35 with COVID-19, enrolled during active disease.

The chain uses TRBV2 and TRBJ1-2, with 7 bases that match TRBD1. The trim removed 6 bases at V and 3 bases at J, leaving 7 bases unmatched. The CDR3 consists of 14 residues. Germline CDR1 and CDR2: SNHLY and FYNNEI. The CDR3 DNA sequence: TGTGCCAGCAGAGGGGGCGCGGTTCACTATGGCTACACCTTC. This sequence encodes CASRGGAVHYGYTF.

The J gene is TRBJ2-1, the V gene TRBV27; TRBD2 matches 9 bases. The V segment lost 6 bases and the J segment 3 bases; nucleotides outside the gene matches: 9. The V gene's germline CDR1 is MNHEY and CDR2 SMNVEV (reference sequence). CDR3 size: 16 residues. In DNA form, the CDR3 reads TGTGCCAGCAGGCAATTAGCGGGGGAGAGCTACAATGAGCAGTTCTTC. Translated: CASRQLAGESYNEQFF.

This clone was seen just once. The rearrangement uses TRBV5-1 and TRBJ2-3, with D tentatively TRBD2 (5 bases). Trimming pared 4 bases from V and 2 bases from J, leaving 11 bases between. The CDR3 extends over 14 amino acids. Germline CDR1 SGHRS, CDR2 YFSETQ. CDR3 sequence: CASSPGLITDTQYF. CDR3 coding DNA: TGCGCCAGCAGCCCCGGACTCATCACAGATACGCAGTATTTT. The full variable domain, in which reference TRBV5-1 and TRBJ2-3 provide the parts outside the CDR3, is KAGVTQTPRYLIKTRGQQVTLSCSPISGHRSVSWYQQTPGQGLQFLFEYFSETQRNKGNFPGRFSGRQFSNSRSEMNVSTLELGDSALYLCASSPGLITDTQYFGPGTRLTVL.

V gene TRBV5-1 combines with J gene TRBJ2-1, with 8 bases aligning to TRBD2. This CDR3 region has 14 residues. Trimming took 4 bases from V and 6 from J; bases not matched to a gene: 6. Germline values: CDR1 SGHRS, CDR2 YFSETQ. The CDR3 nucleotides are TGCGCCAGCAGCCCTAGCGGGTTCCCCAATGAGCAGTTCTTC. Translating gives CASSPSGFPNEQFF.

This chain joins TRBV7-5 and TRBJ2-7; the D call of TRBD1 is as the table states it, not checked on the DNA. TRBV7-5 is termed a pseudogene. The CDR3 is made up of 16 amino acids. CDR3 DNA: TGTGTCAGAAGCTTAGCGAGGACAGGGGTAACCTACGAGCAGTACTTC. Translating gives CVRSLARTGVTYEQYF.

A single count supports this clone. The CDR3 reads CASSTGTVNTGELFF. CDR3 DNA sequence: TGTGCCAGCAGCACCGGGACAGTTAACACCGGGGAGCTGTTTTTT. V gene TRBV7-6 combines with J gene TRBJ2-2; 7 positions agree with TRBD1. Germline lookup yields CDR1 SGHVS and CDR2 FNYEAQ. V gave up 5 bases and J gave up 2 bases; unmatched junction bases: 5. The CDR3 is made up of 15 amino acids.

The chain recombines TRBV5-1 with TRBJ2-2; 9 nucleotides agree with TRBD1. This CDR3 has 16 amino acids. The junction had 4 bases not matched to a gene; V was cut back by 3 bases and J by 1 base. CDR1 and CDR2 from the germline V gene are SGHRS and YFSETQ. The CDR3 coding sequence is TGCGCCAGCAGCTCACAGGGGGCGAAGAACACCGGGGAGCTGTTTTTT. Translation gives CASSSQGAKNTGELFF. The entire variable domain, with the rest obtained from reference TRBV5-1 and TRBJ2-2, is as follows: KAGVTQTPRYLIKTRGQQVTLSCSPISGHRSVSWYQQTPGQGLQFLFEYFSETQRNKGNFPGRFSGRQFSNSRSEMNVSTLELGDSALYLCASSSQGAKNTGELFFGEGSRLTVL.

J is TRBJ2-3 and V is TRBV7-3; perhaps TRBD1 as D (6 bases). In germline, CDR1 is SGHTA, CDR2 FQGTGA. The CDR3 sequence is 17 residues long. Trimming took 7 bases from V and 1 from J, leaving 21 bases between them. The CDR3 region has the DNA TGTGCCAGCACCTGCCACGAGGGGGAGAGACGCACAGATACGCAGTATTTT. Protein sequence: CASTCHEGERRTDTQYF.

This chain connects TRBV19 to TRBJ1-5; 8 positions agree with TRBD1. V lost 5 bases to trimming and J lost 2 bases; unmatched junction nucleotides: 8. CDR1 and CDR2 from the germline V gene are LNHDA and SQIVND (reference sequence). The CDR3 sequence is 16 residues long. The CDR3 spells CASSPLRQGRNQPQHF. CDR3 sequence (DNA): TGTGCCAGTAGTCCGCTCCGACAGGGGCGCAATCAGCCCCAGCATTTT.

The J gene is TRBJ1-6, the V gene TRBV28; 10 nucleotides match TRBD1. V dropped 5 bases and J dropped 8; count of bases not matched to a gene: 3. The CDR3 consists of 14 residues. CDR1 MDHEN and CDR2 SYDVKM come from the germline V gene. CDR3 in amino acids: CASSKGQGYSPLHF. The DNA for the CDR3 is TGTGCCAGCAGTAAGGGACAGGGGTATTCACCCCTCCACTTT.

The chain employs TRBV5-6 and TRBJ1-5; 10 positions match TRBD1. The CDR3 extends over 19 amino acids. V was pared by 0 bases and J by 4 bases, with 13 bases of the junction left unmatched. The germline CDR1 and CDR2 sequences are SGHDT and YYEEEE. DNA for the CDR3: TGTGCCAGCAGCTTGGGGGGACAGGGGACAAAAGCTATGAATCAGCCCCAGCATTTT. Its translation: CASSLGGQGTKAMNQPQHF.

This clone was observed a single time. The chain joins TRBV19 to TRBJ1-2, with D perhaps matching TRBD1 (6 bases). Germline V lookup: CDR1 LNHDA, CDR2 SQIVND (reference sequence). This CDR3 contains 14 residues. Trimming shortened V by 7 bases and J by 4 bases, and 16 bases separated the two germline ends. The CDR3 region has the DNA TGTGCCAGTACTCAACAAGGACAGAGCTATGGCTACACCTTC. The encoded protein is CASTQQGQSYGYTF.

Details on this clone: The sample contains more than one DNA sequence encoding this CDR3. The V gene is TRBV5-1, the J gene TRBJ1-1; D uncertain. V lost 0 bases and J lost 1, with 7 bases in between. Germline CDR1 reads SGHRS; CDR2 reads YFSETQ. The CDR3 is 14 residues long. CDR3 DNA sequence: TGCGCCAGCAGCTTGGGGGGAGGGAACACTGAAGCTTTCTTT. Amino acid sequence: CASSLGGGNTEAFF.

The V and J genes are TRBV7-9 and TRBJ2-5; 9 bases are a match to TRBD1. V was clipped by 3 bases and J by 5 bases; unmatched bases: 1. Germline V CDR1 and CDR2: SEHNR, FQNEAQ (reference sequence). CDR3 length equals 13 residues. Here the CDR3 DNA reads TGTGCCAGCAGCTTTGGGACAGGGGAGACCCAGTACTTC. This translates into CASSFGTGETQYF.

The chain couples TRBV19 to TRBJ2-3, with a tentative D call TRBD2 (6 bases). This CDR3 comprises 14 residues. Germline V gene data show CDR1 as LNHDA and CDR2 as SQIVND (reference sequence). V was shortened by 4 bases and J by 6 bases, with 14 bases between the two germline ends. CDR3 amino acids: CASSTRELGDTQYF. The CDR3 DNA is TGTGCCAGTAGTACCCGGGAGTTAGGCGATACGCAGTATTTT.

The chain has TRBV19 and TRBJ2-2; tentatively, D is TRBD2 (6 bases). The germline CDR1 and CDR2 sequences are LNHDA and SQIVND (reference sequence). The CDR3 runs 16 residues. V lost 3 bases, J lost 6 bases, and 17 bases lay in between. CDR3 loop: CASSMDAGRRSGELFF. For the CDR3, the DNA is TGTGCCAGTAGTATGGATGCGGGGAGGAGGTCCGGGGAGCTGTTTTTT.

The gene calls are TRBV3-1 (or the pseudogene TRBV3-2) and TRBJ1-3; D is unresolved. Germline V CDR1 and CDR2: LGHDT, YNNKEL (reference sequence). The CDR3 spans 12 residues. V lost 3 bases and J 8 bases, leaving 8 bases between the germline ends. The DNA for the CDR3 is TGTGCCAGCAGCCAGCTCGGAGACACCATATATTTT. Translating it yields CASSQLGDTIYF.

V and J are TRBV7-8 and TRBJ1-3; 7 bases map to TRBD1. CDR1 SGHVS and CDR2 FQNEAQ come from the germline V gene. V was pared by 5 bases and J by 8 bases, with 12 bases of the junction left unmatched. This CDR3 contains 15 residues. The DNA for the CDR3 is TGTGCCAGCAGCCCGCCCGGACAGGCCCGGGACACCATATATTTT. Amino acids: CASSPPGQARDTIYF.

V gene TRBV6-2 or TRBV6-3 combines with J gene TRBJ1-3; D is uncertain. CDR3 size: 14 residues. Germline assignment: CDR1 MNHEY and CDR2 SVGEGT. The V gene lost 4 bases and the J gene lost 0 bases, with 7 bases spanning the gap. The CDR3 DNA reads as TGTGCCAGCAGTTCGTTATTCTCTGGAAACACCATATATTTT. Translating gives CASSSLFSGNTIYF.

The rearrangement joins TRBV28 to TRBJ2-1; D gene ambiguous. This CDR3 is 14 amino acids long. V dropped 1 base and J dropped 6 bases, with 10 bases sitting between them. Germline-derived CDR1 and CDR2 are MDHEN and SYDVKM. For the CDR3, the DNA is TGTGCCAGCAGTTTATCTCTCACGGGCAATGAGCAGTTCTTC. This gives the protein CASSLSLTGNEQFF.

The rearrangement links TRBV9 to TRBJ2-2, with 8 positions matching TRBD2. V dropped 0 bases and J dropped 6; count of bases not matched to a gene: 13. Looked up from germline, CDR1 is SGDLS and CDR2 is YYNGEE. CDR3 size: 18 residues. CDR3 DNA: TGTGCCAGCAGCGTAGATCCCATAGCGGGGAGGAGGGCCGGGGAGCTGTTTTTT. This sequence encodes CASSVDPIAGRRAGELFF.

The genes are TRBV29-1 and TRBJ2-3; TRBD2 might be the D (6 bases). This CDR3 region has 15 residues. Germline assignment: CDR1 SQVTM and CDR2 ANQGSEA. The V gene lost 6 bases and the J gene lost 1 base, with 17 bases spanning the gap. In DNA form, the CDR3 reads TGCAGCGTCGCCCGGCCGGGCGGGGGCACAGATACGCAGTATTTT. This translates into CSVARPGGGTDTQYF.

The V call is TRBV27, the J call TRBJ2-3, with 7 bases that match TRBD2. Germline loops: CDR1 MNHEY, CDR2 SMNVEV (reference sequence). The V gene end was trimmed by 7 bases and the J gene end by 2 bases; junction bases not matched to a gene: 12. The CDR3 covers 16 residues. The CDR3 DNA follows: TGTGCCAGCAACAGAGCGGGACCCCTAATCACAGATACGCAGTATTTT. Residues: CASNRAGPLITDTQYF.

The V gene is TRBV6-5, the J gene TRBJ2-7; TRBD1 is a possible D gene (5 bases). There are 13 residues in the CDR3. Trimming cost V 9 bases and J 3 bases, with 15 bases left between them. Germline assignment: CDR1 MNHEY and CDR2 SVGAGI. DNA of the CDR3: TGTGCCAGTTTAGGGGCAATGAGCTACGAGCAGTACTTC. Protein product: CASLGAMSYEQYF.

The chain couples TRBV7-6 to TRBJ2-5, with TRBD2 matching 9 bases. The CDR3 contains 18 residues. V shed 5 bases and J 4 bases; nucleotides not matched to a gene: 17. CDR1 and CDR2 from the germline V gene are SGHVS and FNYEAQ. This CDR3 reads CASSRFESASGEGETQYF. CDR3 sequence (DNA): TGTGCCAGCAGCCGTTTTGAGTCGGCTAGCGGGGAAGGAGAGACCCAGTACTTC.

V gene TRBV5-4 combines with J gene TRBJ2-1, with D perhaps TRBD2 (6 bases). This CDR3 contains 16 residues. Germline V gene data show CDR1 as SGHNT and CDR2 as YYREEE (reference sequence). Trimming removed 0 bases from V and 6 bases from J, with 16 bases in between. In nucleotides, the CDR3 is TGTGCCAGCAGCTTGGCCGGCGGGGTATTTTCCAATGAGCAGTTCTTC. Translated, it gives CASSLAGGVFSNEQFF.

About this clone: Other DNA sequences of this sample code for an identical CDR3. This chain connects TRBV20-1 to TRBJ1-6, with D possibly TRBD1 on 5 matching bases. Germline CDR1 is DFQATT and CDR2 is SNEGSKA (reference sequence). Trimming left V 3 bases short and J 5 bases short, with 8 bases between. CDR3 length: 13 residues. As DNA, the CDR3 is TGCAGTGCTAGTCCAGGGAATAATTCACCCCTCCACTTT. This codes for CSASPGNNSPLHF.